This T cell receptor beta chain was obtained from a study of control samples from healthy donors and cancer patients. CDR3 length equals 16 residues. The germline CDR1 and CDR2 sequences are SGHAT and FQNNGV. The V and J ends lost 5 bases and 5 bases, in that order; junction bases with no gene match: 8. The protocol was immunoSEQ multiplex PCR, while the TCRdb copy is restricted to in-frame clones and leaves out a portion. The sample has 40,000 to 55,000 clones; about 93% are singletons. The sequencing sample was made of PBMCs. The sequence derives from a woman aged 45-65 years with head and neck cancer. This rearrangement joins TRBV11-2 to TRBJ2-3; 12 nucleotides line up with TRBD2. The CDR3 coding sequence is TGTGCCAGCAGCCTCGGGACTAGCGGGCTTGTAGATACGCAGTATTTT. It encodes CASSLGTSGLVDTQYF.